This record concerns one T cell receptor beta chain sequence. Its antigen is still unknown. The sample holds no much larger clone one base away, and base qualities are not on file. The cysteine opens and the phenylalanine closes a CDR3 of 17 amino acids. Only CDR3 DNA is held: 51 bases, read in frame from base 1. This sample was included in a study of shared T cell receptors in the human thymus (dated by TCRdb to the early 2020s). Regarding the research as a whole: The study examined how self-reactive, shared T-cell receptor alpha chains are generated in the human thymus.

Libraries were built with the immunoSEQ multiplex PCR assay. Here the immuneACCESS table is served through TCRdb, limited to in-frame sequences with V and J called. Missing clones are a known gap in these copies; in checked studies unresolved V genes cover under half, and the rest lacks a known reason. The sample includes hundreds of thousands of clones, with 80% to 90% observed a single time. The ten largest clones add up to roughly 0.0087% of the sample. These data also formed part of another study, on human thymus T cells. According to the second study: In Finland, the donors were immunologically healthy infants who were having open corrective cardiac surgery for congenital heart defects. The thymus tissue came from surgical resects taken out during corrective cardiac surgery. Both the thymic and the peripheral blood repertoires appeared to show biased V and J gene segment usage. According to the related research, thymic TCR repertoires were highly overlapping among unrelated individuals. The study characterized TCR alpha and beta repertoires from seven to nine infant thymus samples and a few related peripheral blood samples. The cohort included about six male and a couple of female infants, with donor ages spanning 7 to 244 days. Thymocytes were mechanically released from the tissue and were stored as pellets of roughly 10-34 million cells at -70 degrees C. A QIAsymphony instrument was used to extract genomic DNA from the frozen cell pellets. Using the immunoSEQ multiplex PCR assay, the TCRB and TCRAD loci were amplified from a standardized quantity of quality-controlled genomic DNA. Amplicons spanned the V(D)J region at a length sufficient to cover the CDR3 and identify V and J genes. The commercial immunoSEQ service was used to sequence amplicons on an Illumina platform. Primer bias and sequencing errors were corrected as previously described, and TCRAD and TCRB were defined on the basis of the IMGT database. immunoSEQ Analyzer 3.0 and VDJTools were used for repertoire analysis, which covered basic statistics, V/J segment usage, diversity estimates, rarefaction and pairwise overlap. Diversity was estimated with Chao1, ChaoE, Efron-Thisted, Shannon and inverse Simpson indices, and also on datasets down-sampled to the smallest sample. Repertoire overlap was assessed by strict matching of CDR3 nucleotide sequence, V gene and J gene, and clustering was done by Jaccard-based multidimensional scaling. On average, about 810,000 unique TCRB clonotypes were obtained from thymus samples, compared with about 84,000 from blood samples.

Sequencing was done on a sample of thymocytes. In this chain, TRBV21-1 is recombined with TRBJ2-1; the table's D call TRBD1 went unverified against the DNA. TRBV21-1 constitutes a pseudogene. This sequence was found in a boy in the first two years of life with a congenital heart defect. Donor details come from another sample of the same person, matched by shared clones. The DNA reads as follows: TGTGCCAGCAGCAAAGATAGTCGGGACAGGGGGTACAATGAGCAGTTCTTC. It translates as CASSKDSRDRGYNEQFF.